The 4 T cell receptor beta chains listed next were all sequenced from one sample in a study of blood T cells in healthy people across ages. The use of a sample-barcoded 5' primer and a J-beta primer mix characterized a second PCR of about 6 to 12 cycles. Using its own MiXCR run on the 5' RACE reads, TCRdb lists one record per CDR3 protein. Of over 750,000 distinct CDR3 sequences in the sample, around 25% were seen once. The sample also formed part of further work on T cells of mothers and their children.

Sequencing was done on a sample of blood. Every receptor here comes from a boy between 5 and 17 years old in good health.

V usage is TRBV20-1 and J usage is TRBJ1-1; D unclear. V was shortened by 3 bases and J by 1 base, with 6 bases between the two germline ends. Germline assignment: CDR1 DFQATT and CDR2 SNEGSKA (reference sequence). This CDR3 is built from 12 residues. This chain's CDR3 is CSASVRNTEAFF. CDR3 bases: TGCAGTGCTAGTGTCAGGAACACTGAAGCTTTCTTT.

This clonotype was seen a handful of times. The chain links TRBV7-2 to TRBJ1-5; D not certain. Germline V lookup: CDR1 SGHTA, CDR2 FQGNSA. V was trimmed by 1 base and J by 3 bases, leaving 10 bases between them. The CDR3 has 15 amino acids. The CDR3 DNA is TGTGCCAGCAGCTTAGTGGGGTCGTCCAATCAGCCCCAGCATTTT. It is translated as CASSLVGSSNQPQHF. Variable domain in full (rest from reference TRBV7-2 and TRBJ1-5): GAGVSQSPSNKVTEKGKDVELRCDPISGHTALYWYRQSLGQGLEFLIYFQGNSAPDKSGLPSDRFSAERTGGSVSTLTIQRTQQEDSAVYLCASSLVGSSNQPQHFGDGTRLSIL.

The chain couples TRBV7-2 to TRBJ1-5, with D unresolved. V dropped 2 bases and J dropped 2 bases, with 13 bases sitting between them. CDR1 is SGHTA, CDR2 FQGNSA, per germline. The CDR3 spans 16 residues. CDR3 bases: TGTGCCAGCAGCTTACTACTAGGCGTCGGCAATCAGCCCCAGCATTTT. Translated, it gives CASSLLLGVGNQPQHF.

The chain employs TRBV7-2 and TRBJ1-1, with D unresolved. CDR1 is SGHTA, CDR2 FQGNSA, per germline. Trimming removed 5 bases from V and 1 base from J, with 8 bases in between. The CDR3 runs to 13 residues. Written as DNA, the CDR3 is TGTGCCAGCAGCGCTTCTCCGAACACTGAAGCTTTCTTT. Amino acids: CASSASPNTEAFF. Looking up the rest from reference TRBV7-2 and TRBJ1-1 gives the full variable domain: GAGVSQSPSNKVTEKGKDVELRCDPISGHTALYWYRQSLGQGLEFLIYFQGNSAPDKSGLPSDRFSAERTGGSVSTLTIQRTQQEDSAVYLCASSASPNTEAFFGQGTRLTVV.